This entry lists 7 T cell receptor beta chains sequenced from one sample in a study of T cell repertoires in cytomegalovirus infection. Using its own MiXCR run on the reads, TCRdb lists one record per CDR3 protein. The sample comprises 150,000 or so distinct CDR3 sequences, approximately 30% of which are singletons, and 45% to 55% rests with the top ten. No antigen has been identified for these receptors. The starting material was CD8+ T cells from cultured PBMCs, obtained from culture after CMV antigen stimulation. The receptors originated from a human donor in good health (CMV status not recorded). Some clones in this sample may be carry-over from other donors' samples.

This clonotype showed up just a few times. This rearrangement joins TRBV24-1 to TRBJ2-7; D is undetermined. The CDR3 sequence is 13 residues long. Germline assignment: CDR1 KGHDR and CDR2 SFDVKD. Trimming removed 1 base at V and 8 bases at J, with 11 bases between. CDR3 coding DNA: TGTGCCACCAGTGATTTCGACACCAGGCAGCAGTACTTC. Its translation is CATSDFDTRQQYF.

The V gene is TRBV20-1, the J gene TRBJ1-1, with D tentatively TRBD1 (6 bases). The length of the CDR3 is 15 residues. V was shortened by 6 bases and J by 3 bases, with 20 bases between the two germline ends. The germline gives CDR1 DFQATT, CDR2 SNEGSKA (reference sequence). The CDR3, as DNA: TGCAGTGCCCCCCAGTTAGGGGGTATCGACACTGAAGCTTTCTTT. This gives the protein CSAPQLGGIDTEAFF.

This clonotype was seen a handful of times. The gene calls are TRBV27 and TRBJ2-7, with 8 bases fitting TRBD2. The CDR3 length is 13 residues. Germline V lookup: CDR1 MNHEY, CDR2 SMNVEV (reference sequence). V shed 6 bases and J 5 bases; nucleotides not matched to a gene: 6. Here the CDR3 reads CASSRGGGNEQYF. Written as DNA, the CDR3 is TGTGCCAGCAGCCGGGGGGGCGGGAACGAGCAGTACTTC.

V usage is TRBV19 and J usage is TRBJ1-2; D remains unclear. V was shortened by 10 bases and J by 5 bases, with 11 bases between the two germline ends. Germline V gene lookup returns CDR1 LNHDA and CDR2 SQIVND (reference sequence). This CDR3 is 11 amino acids long. The CDR3 region is CATSYGYGYTF. The CDR3 DNA reads as TGTGCCACCTCTTACGGTTATGGCTACACCTTC.

The rearrangement joins TRBV5-1 to TRBJ1-4, with 7 bases matching TRBD1. With 4 bases clipped from V and 5 bases from J, the junction kept 11 bases outside the gene matches. The CDR3 has 16 amino acids. CDR1 is SGHRS and CDR2 is YFSETQ in the germline V gene. The CDR3 loop reads CASSPNPGQLNEKLFF. The CDR3 region has the DNA TGCGCCAGCAGCCCCAATCCGGGACAGTTAAATGAAAAACTGTTTTTT. Together with reference TRBV5-1 and TRBJ1-4, the CDR3 gives the full variable domain: KAGVTQTPRYLIKTRGQQVTLSCSPISGHRSVSWYQQTPGQGLQFLFEYFSETQRNKGNFPGRFSGRQFSNSRSEMNVSTLELGDSALYLCASSPNPGQLNEKLFFGSGTQLSVL.

Only a few counts were recorded for this clonotype. The chain uses TRBV7-9 and TRBJ2-7; maybe TRBD2 (6 bases). The germline CDR1 and CDR2 sequences are SEHNR and FQNEAQ (reference sequence). CDR3 length: 15 amino acids. Trimming took off 5 bases at V and 2 bases at J, with 16 bases between the two ends. CDR3 coding DNA: TGTGCCAGCAGCCCACCTTTGCCGGGGGCCTACGAGCAGTACTTC. It codes for CASSPPLPGAYEQYF. The full variable domain, in which reference TRBV7-9 and TRBJ2-7 provide the parts outside the CDR3, is DTGVSQNPRHKITKRGQNVTFRCDPISEHNRLYWYRQTLGQGPEFLTYFQNEAQLEKSRLLSDRFSAERPKGSFSTLEIQRTEQGDSAMYLCASSPPLPGAYEQYFGPGTRLTVT.

The chain links TRBV19 to TRBJ2-7, with D possibly being TRBD1 or TRBD2 (6 bases each). Germline CDR1 LNHDA, CDR2 SQIVND (reference sequence). The CDR3 is made up of 14 amino acids. V was cut by 6 bases and J by 6 bases, with 18 bases left in between. In DNA, the CDR3 is TGTGCCAGTAGCCTCGGTGGGGGGCCGGCCGAGCAGTACTTC. Translation: CASSLGGGPAEQYF.